What follows are 17 T cell receptor beta chains derived from one specimen sequenced in a study of T cell clones after liver transplantation. Only in-frame clones appear in the TCRdb table, and some are missing; sequencing was by immunoSEQ multiplex PCR. The table has about 70,000 clones, roughly 80% seen once. The input for sequencing was CD4+ T cells from blood, taken 12 months after liver transplant. All receptors derive from a human patient who received a liver transplant. These T cells may partly come from the graft donor.

This clone was seen a single time. The CDR3 protein is CASKYGSYEQYF. CDR3 in DNA: TGTGCCAGCAAATACGGATCCTACGAGCAGTACTTC. J is TRBJ2-7 and V is TRBV28; no clear D gene. Trimming removed 7 bases from V and 1 base from J, with 8 bases in between. In germline, CDR1 is MDHEN, CDR2 SYDVKM. The CDR3 has 12 residues.

The chain recombines TRBV28 with TRBJ2-1; D is unresolved. CDR1 is MDHEN, CDR2 SYDVKM, per germline. The CDR3 sequence is 12 residues long. V was cut by 2 bases and J by 9 bases, with 8 bases left in between. The CDR3 sequence: CASSLGVGEQFF. The DNA for the CDR3 is TGTGCCAGCAGTTTAGGTGTGGGTGAGCAGTTCTTC.

This clone was counted only a few times. The chain couples TRBV19 to TRBJ1-4; D may be TRBD1 (6 bases). From germline, CDR1 is LNHDA and CDR2 SQIVND (reference sequence). Deletions cut 5 bases from V and 6 bases from J, with 10 bases between. The CDR3 covers 13 residues. The CDR3, as DNA: TGTGCCAGTAGTTTCAACAGGGATGAAAAACTGTTTTTT. The encoded protein is CASSFNRDEKLFF.

V is TRBV30 and J is TRBJ2-3; TRBD2 aligns across 7 bases. V lost 2 bases, J lost 0 bases, and 5 bases stayed unmatched. The CDR3 consists of 15 residues. CDR1 and CDR2 (germline): GTSNPN, SVGIG (reference sequence). The CDR3 DNA reads TGTGCCTGGAGTAACCTAGCGGCTAGCACAGATACGCAGTATTTT. Amino acid sequence: CAWSNLAASTDTQYF.

This CDR3 reads CASILRTGPYEQYF. For the CDR3, the DNA is TGTGCCAGCATCCTACGGACAGGACCCTACGAGCAGTACTTC. The rearrangement joins TRBV5-5 to TRBJ2-7; 7 nucleotides line up with TRBD1. This CDR3 is 14 amino acids long. Germline V lookup: CDR1 SGHKS, CDR2 YYEKEE (reference sequence). The V gene end was trimmed by 6 bases and the J gene end by 2 bases; junction bases not matched to a gene: 8.

V usage is TRBV7-8 and J usage is TRBJ2-5; D tentatively fits TRBD1 or TRBD2 (6 bases each). V gave up 5 bases and J gave up 5 bases, with 18 bases separating them. Germline-derived CDR1 and CDR2 are SGHVS and FQNEAQ. CDR3 length: 15 residues. The CDR3: CASSRGTNRRETQYF. CDR3 nucleotides: TGTGCCAGCAGCCGCGGGACAAACAGGCGGGAGACCCAGTACTTC.

The CDR3 DNA sequence: TGTGCCAGGGGTTGGGGCCAAGAGACCCAGTACTTC. Its protein is CARGWGQETQYF. The V call is TRBV2, the J call TRBJ2-5; D remains ambiguous. The length of the CDR3 is 12 residues. The germline V gene has CDR1 SNHLY and CDR2 FYNNEI. Trimming left V 9 bases short and J 1 base short, with 9 bases between.

The chain combines TRBV14 with TRBJ2-5, with D perhaps matching TRBD1 (6 bases). Per germline, CDR1 SGHDN and CDR2 FVKESK. Trimming pared 5 bases from V and 5 bases from J, leaving 24 bases between. CDR3 length: 17 residues. The chain's CDR3 is CASSSRAGTSLGETQYF. The CDR3 DNA sequence: TGTGCCAGCAGCTCCCGGGCAGGGACATCGCTTGGGGAGACCCAGTACTTC.

V and J are TRBV7-2 and TRBJ2-1; D unclear. Germline CDR1 and CDR2: SGHTA and FQGNSA. V lost 4 bases to trimming and J lost 5 bases, with 15 bases between them. CDR3 length: 15 residues. CDR3 DNA: TGTGCCAGCAGCTCAGGTGTGACGCTTAACAATGAGCAGTTCTTC. Translated: CASSSGVTLNNEQFF.

This clone was recorded a few times. The chain couples TRBV14 to TRBJ2-1; D may be TRBD1 (6 bases). The CDR3 consists of 18 residues. CDR1 and CDR2 from the germline V gene are SGHDN and FVKESK. Trimming took off 6 bases at V and 1 base at J, with 22 bases between the two ends. This CDR3 reads CASSHRVTGWKSYNEQFF. DNA of the CDR3: TGTGCCAGCAGTCATCGAGTGACAGGATGGAAGTCCTACAATGAGCAGTTCTTC. The variable domain in full, with the rest retrieved from reference TRBV14 and TRBJ2-1, is EAGVTQFPSHSVIEKGQTVTLRCDPISGHDNLYWYRRVMGKEIKFLLHFVKESKQDESGMPNNRFLAERTGGTYSTLKVQPAELEDSGVYFCASSHRVTGWKSYNEQFFGPGTRLTVL.

The chain links TRBV2 to TRBJ1-5; the D gene is possibly TRBD1 (5 bases). The CDR3 loop spans 12 amino acids. The germline V gene encodes CDR1 SNHLY and CDR2 FYNNEI. Trimming stripped 7 bases from V and 8 bases from J, with 12 bases between. CDR3 loop: CASIRGVEPQHF. The CDR3 coding sequence is TGTGCCAGCATACGGGGGGTGGAGCCCCAGCATTTT.

The chain links TRBV5-1 to TRBJ1-1; D is ambiguous. This CDR3 is 14 amino acids long. The V end lost 2 bases, the J end lost 5 bases, and 13 bases lay between the germline ends. Germline assignment: CDR1 SGHRS and CDR2 YFSETQ. The CDR3 sequence is CASSLGSGETEAFF. In DNA, the CDR3 is TGCGCCAGCAGCTTAGGCTCCGGGGAGACTGAAGCTTTCTTT. The entire variable domain, with the rest obtained from reference TRBV5-1 and TRBJ1-1, is as follows: KAGVTQTPRYLIKTRGQQVTLSCSPISGHRSVSWYQQTPGQGLQFLFEYFSETQRNKGNFPGRFSGRQFSNSRSEMNVSTLELGDSALYLCASSLGSGETEAFFGQGTRLTVV.

The chain joins TRBV10-2 to TRBJ2-3, with 12 bases fitting TRBD2. The CDR3 is made up of 14 amino acids. Per the germline V gene, CDR1 is WSHSY and CDR2 is SAAADI. The junction had 6 bases not matched to a gene; V was cut back by 8 bases and J by 6 bases. CDR3 in amino acids: CASGGLAGGDTQYF. CDR3 DNA: TGCGCCAGCGGGGGACTAGCGGGCGGGGATACGCAGTATTTT.

The chain combines TRBV29-1 with TRBJ2-1, with D possibly TRBD2 on 6 matching bases. V was shortened by 7 bases and J by 12 bases, with 25 bases between the two germline ends. In germline, CDR1 is SQVTM, CDR2 ANQGSEA. The CDR3 spans 14 residues. As DNA, the CDR3 is TGCAGCGGGGAGGATCGGGACTCCCTGTCCGGGCAGTTCTTC. It translates to CSGEDRDSLSGQFF.

The rearrangement uses TRBV7-2 and TRBJ2-3; 16 nucleotides agree with TRBD2. Trimming cost V 6 bases and J 10 bases; bases outside gene matches: 16. The CDR3 loop spans 18 amino acids. Germline CDR1 and CDR2: SGHTA and FQGNSA. CDR3 nucleotide sequence: TGTGCCAGCAGTCTGGGTCAGGGACTAGCGGGAGGGCCAAGACCGCAGTATTTT. This encodes CASSLGQGLAGGPRPQYF.

The rearrangement joins TRBV11-1 to TRBJ2-3; D not resolved. The V gene lost 1 base and the J gene lost 4 bases, with 9 bases spanning the gap. The germline CDR1 and CDR2 sequences are SGHAT and FQDESV (reference sequence). The CDR3 totals 14 residues. The CDR3 DNA is TGTGCCAGCAGCTTAGGGCAGAGTCCAGATACGCAGTATTTT. It encodes CASSLGQSPDTQYF.

The gene calls are TRBV5-4 and TRBJ2-6; no firm D call. With 1 base removed from V and 4 bases from J, the gap between germline ends came to 9 bases. Per the germline V gene, CDR1 is SGHNT and CDR2 is YYREEE (reference sequence). The CDR3 spans 15 residues. CDR3 DNA: TGTGCCAGCAGCTTGTGGGTTTCAGGGGCCAACGTCCTGACTTTC. Its protein is CASSLWVSGANVLTF.